This T cell receptor (beta chain) is from a study of immune evolution from preneoplasia to lung adenocarcinoma (dated by TCRdb to the early 2020s). Turning to the overall study: HLA loss of heterozygosity was seen in roughly 6.6%, 14% and 36% of AIS, MIA and ADC lesions, and in no AAH lesions. TCR sequencing data were obtained from under 60 patients. Class I HLA alleles were inferred from exome data with POLYSOLVER, and allele-specific HLA loss was detected with LOHHLA. A total of 40 to 65 patients with pulmonary nodules who underwent surgical resection were included in the overall cohort. According to the study, more than 95 samples went through TCR sequencing. Sample size was based on specimen availability rather than a prior power calculation. The study profiled immune contexture across lung adenocarcinoma precursors and invasive adenocarcinoma using immune gene expression, TCR sequencing and multiplex immunofluorescence. Resected precursor lesions (AAH, AIS, MIA) and invasive adenocarcinomas were compared with paired morphologically normal lung tissue. The immune data were integrated with whole exome sequencing and methylation data from the same cohort of nodules. What the work shows at the level of the full study, not this receptor alone: Normal lung had the highest top T cell clone frequencies, which appeared to decline progressively from AAH through AIS, MIA and invasive adenocarcinoma. The findings rested on association rather than direct causation, and larger cohorts with long-term follow-up and longitudinal biopsies were considered necessary. Compared with EGFR-mutant or double wild-type lesions, KRAS-mutant nodules had the highest T cell clonality. Clonality was highest in normal lung, while later-stage lesions appeared to have lower clonality but higher T cell density and diversity. Because all patients came from Japan and China, whether the findings apply to Western populations was uncertain.

Using the immunoSEQ hsTCRbeta Kit, TCR beta CDR3 regions were sequenced from DNA. From the authors' description of their analysis: TCR sequencing data were analysed with the ImmunoSEQ Analyzer. T cell clonality was defined as 1 minus Pielou's evenness, as computed on productive rearrangements. To measure T cell diversity, the inverse Simpson index was applied to productive templates. T cell density was expressed as TCR beta template counts normalized to usable DNA, with usable DNA estimated by amplifying and sequencing housekeeping genes. Two-sided Kruskal-Wallis tests were used to compare TCR metrics between histologic stages. TCRdb provides this immuneACCESS table in a form limited to in-frame rearrangements. Some clones are lacking; in checked studies, under half of them reflect an unresolved V gene, and why the rest are absent is not known. V, J and clone size are taken as reported in that table, and D and trimming were inferred from the DNA itself. Within this sample are 9,500 to 10,000 clones, with more than 70% of them counted one time only. Jointly, the top ten make up around 4.9% of the sample.

Resection was performed on patients in Japan or China between about 2014 and 2017. Two lung cancer pathologists independently reviewed H&E slides to confirm the histologic diagnosis of every case. Premalignant or tumor cells were enriched for nucleic acid extraction by macro-dissection performed after pathologic assessment. The AllPrep DNA/RNA FFPE Kit was used to isolate DNA from FFPE tissue. Per the germline V gene, MNHEY is the CDR1 and SVGAGI is the CDR2. The CDR3 has 12 amino acids, counting the end cysteine and phenylalanine. The only DNA kept is the CDR3, 36 bases in frame from the first base. V and J are trimmed by 6 bases and 6 bases, and the gene matches miss 4 bases of the junction. A single count supports this clone. No antigen is known for it. Per-nucleotide qualities are absent, and no much larger clonotype sits a single base away.

This receptor was taken from a person between 70 and 80 years old with lung adenocarcinoma. Some clones in this sample may be carry-over from other donors' samples. Sequenced: FFPE minimally invasive lung adenocarcinoma tissue. The cell subset or site label corresponds to: micro-invasive lung adenocarcinoma (MIA). The chain was built from TRBV6-5 and TRBJ1-2; 7 bases in the middle match TRBD1. The sequenced DNA is TGTGCCAGCAGACAGGGGTTTAATGGCTACACCTTC. It specifies CASRQGFNGYTF.